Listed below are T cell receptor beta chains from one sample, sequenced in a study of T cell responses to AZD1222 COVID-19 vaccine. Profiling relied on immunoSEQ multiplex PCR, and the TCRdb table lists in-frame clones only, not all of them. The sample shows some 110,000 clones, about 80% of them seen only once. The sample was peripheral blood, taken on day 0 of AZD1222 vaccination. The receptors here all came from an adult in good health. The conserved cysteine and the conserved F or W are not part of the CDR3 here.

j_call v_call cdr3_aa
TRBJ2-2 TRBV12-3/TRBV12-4 ASSWVTGELF
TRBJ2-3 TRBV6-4 ASSHRGSADTQY
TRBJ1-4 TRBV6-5 ASRGRAFNEKLF
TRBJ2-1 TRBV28 ASEGGGISYNEQF
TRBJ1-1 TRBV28 ASSLNRGLDAF
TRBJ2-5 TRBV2 ASSLLAGGETQY
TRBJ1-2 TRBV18 ASSPPSVGGYT
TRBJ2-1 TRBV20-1 SASMRLAGGRRDNEQF
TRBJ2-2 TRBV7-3 ASSLYGGGNTGELF
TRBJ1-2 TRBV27 ASSLSVAGDATNYGYT
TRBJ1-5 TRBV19 ASSVLQGASNQPQH
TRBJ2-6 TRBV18 ASSRGTSGANVLT
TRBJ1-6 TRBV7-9 ASTTGDLSPLH
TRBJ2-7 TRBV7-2 ASSLAVLAGSSSYEQY
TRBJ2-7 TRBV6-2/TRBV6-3 ASSFGLTGNEQY
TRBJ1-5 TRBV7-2 ASSLGTGSQPQH
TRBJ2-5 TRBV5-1 ASSREGWQTQY
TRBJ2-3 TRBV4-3 ASSPGGGGTDTQY
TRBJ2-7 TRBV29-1 SVGPGSYEQY
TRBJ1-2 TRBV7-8 ASSAGAQGGYT
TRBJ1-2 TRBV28 ASSFYRGQGAGYGYT
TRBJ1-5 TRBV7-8 ASSLSGYQPQH
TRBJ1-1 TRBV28 ASSLWQGAATEAF
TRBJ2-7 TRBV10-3 AIRLARTYEQY
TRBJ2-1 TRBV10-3 AIGLARDNEQF
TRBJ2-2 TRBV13 ASSPGVDTGELF
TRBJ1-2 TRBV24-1 ATSDPRQGINGYT
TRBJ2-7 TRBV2 ASSPGQLAYEQY
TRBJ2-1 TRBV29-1 SVMTSPHEQF
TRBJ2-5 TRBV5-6 ASSLGQGKAQY
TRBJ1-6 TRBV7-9 ASSLGGVSSPLH
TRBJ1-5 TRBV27 ATRDRGDQPQH
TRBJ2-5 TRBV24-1 ATSDTRGAETQY
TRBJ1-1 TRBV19 ASSIEIRGAF
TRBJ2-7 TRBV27 ANRRGPGGEQY
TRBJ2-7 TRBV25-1 ASSDRYGGLEQY
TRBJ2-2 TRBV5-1 ASSLGFQGRAGELF
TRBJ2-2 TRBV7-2 ASSWTANTGELF
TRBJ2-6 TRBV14 ASSQRGAIVGGANVLT
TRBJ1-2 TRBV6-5 ASSYTIYGYT
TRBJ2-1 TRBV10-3 AISELGGVDEQF
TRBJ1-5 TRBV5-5 ASSPETGDSNQPQH
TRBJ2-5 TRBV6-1 ASSERGSGGVAQY
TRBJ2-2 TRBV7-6 ASSSLVSGELF
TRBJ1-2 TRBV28 ASSLTVRVQGYT
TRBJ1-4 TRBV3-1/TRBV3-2 ASSQTAGGSEEKLF
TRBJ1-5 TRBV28 ASSPLGGRVGNQPQH
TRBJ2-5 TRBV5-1 ASSPTTGASEGTQY
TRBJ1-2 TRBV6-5 ASSYFRVYGYT
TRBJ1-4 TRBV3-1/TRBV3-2 ASSQDWGSNEKLF
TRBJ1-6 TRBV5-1 ASSFGQGGNSPLH
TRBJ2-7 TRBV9 ASSVGGTSGNEQY
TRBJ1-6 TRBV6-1 ASSEGVDTYNSPLH
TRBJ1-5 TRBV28 ATRSGVRQPQH
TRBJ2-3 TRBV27 ASSGSGGDTQY
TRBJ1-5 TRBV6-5 ASSQGQIYQPQH
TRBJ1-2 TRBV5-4 ASKITGGAGGYT